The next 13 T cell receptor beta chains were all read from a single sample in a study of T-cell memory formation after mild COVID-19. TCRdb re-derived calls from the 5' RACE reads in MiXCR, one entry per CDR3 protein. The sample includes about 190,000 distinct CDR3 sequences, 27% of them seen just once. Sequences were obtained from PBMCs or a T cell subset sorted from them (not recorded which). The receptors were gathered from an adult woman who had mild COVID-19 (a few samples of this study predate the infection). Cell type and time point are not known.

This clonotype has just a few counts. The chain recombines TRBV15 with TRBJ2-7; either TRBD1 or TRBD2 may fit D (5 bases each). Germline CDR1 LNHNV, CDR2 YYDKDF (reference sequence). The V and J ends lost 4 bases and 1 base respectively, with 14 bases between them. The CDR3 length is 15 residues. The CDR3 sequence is CATSTARGPSYEQYF. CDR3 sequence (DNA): TGTGCCACCAGCACCGCCCGGGGCCCTTCCTACGAGCAGTACTTC. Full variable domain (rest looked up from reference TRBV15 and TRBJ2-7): DAMVIQNPRYQVTQFGKPVTLSCSQTLNHNVMYWYQQKSSQAPKLLFHYYDKDFNNEADTPDNFQSRRPNTSFCFLDIRSPGLGDTAMYLCATSTARGPSYEQYFGPGTRLTVT.

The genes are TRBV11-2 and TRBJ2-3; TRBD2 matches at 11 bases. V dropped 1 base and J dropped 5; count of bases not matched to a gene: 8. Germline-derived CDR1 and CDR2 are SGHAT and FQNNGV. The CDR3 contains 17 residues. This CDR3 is CASSLGRRLAGGDTQYF. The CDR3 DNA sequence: TGTGCCAGCAGCTTAGGCCGGAGGCTAGCGGGAGGAGATACGCAGTATTTT.

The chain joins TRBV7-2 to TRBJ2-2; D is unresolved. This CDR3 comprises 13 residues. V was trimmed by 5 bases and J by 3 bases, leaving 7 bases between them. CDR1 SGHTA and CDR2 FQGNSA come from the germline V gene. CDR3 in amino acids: CASSVSYTGELFF. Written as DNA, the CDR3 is TGTGCCAGCAGCGTATCTTACACCGGGGAGCTGTTTTTT.

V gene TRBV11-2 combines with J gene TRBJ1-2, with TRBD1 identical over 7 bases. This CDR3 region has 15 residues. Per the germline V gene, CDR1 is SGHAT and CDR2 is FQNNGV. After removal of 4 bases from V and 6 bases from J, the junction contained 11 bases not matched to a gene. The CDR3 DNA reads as TGTGCCAGCAGCTCCCGGACAGGTCCCTTGGATGGCTACACCTTC. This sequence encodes CASSSRTGPLDGYTF.

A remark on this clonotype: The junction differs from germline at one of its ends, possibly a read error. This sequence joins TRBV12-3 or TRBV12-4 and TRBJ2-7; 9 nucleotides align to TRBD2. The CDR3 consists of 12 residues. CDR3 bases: TGTGCCAGCAGTTTAGGACTAGCGGTGCCGGGCTTC. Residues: CASSLGLAVPGF.

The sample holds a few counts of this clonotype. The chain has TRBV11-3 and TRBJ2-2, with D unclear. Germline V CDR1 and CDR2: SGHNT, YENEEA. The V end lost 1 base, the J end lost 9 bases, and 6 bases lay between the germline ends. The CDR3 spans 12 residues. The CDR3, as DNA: TGTGCCAGCAGCTTAGGAGGCCGGGAGCTGTTTTTT. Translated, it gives CASSLGGRELFF.

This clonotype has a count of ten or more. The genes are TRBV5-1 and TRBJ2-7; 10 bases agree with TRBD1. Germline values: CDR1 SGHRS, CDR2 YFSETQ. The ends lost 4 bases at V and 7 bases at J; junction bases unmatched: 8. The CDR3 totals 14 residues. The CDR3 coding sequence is TGCGCCAGCAGCCCCACGACAGGGGGCGAGGAGCAGTACTTC. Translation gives CASSPTTGGEEQYF. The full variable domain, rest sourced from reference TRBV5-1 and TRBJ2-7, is KAGVTQTPRYLIKTRGQQVTLSCSPISGHRSVSWYQQTPGQGLQFLFEYFSETQRNKGNFPGRFSGRQFSNSRSEMNVSTLELGDSALYLCASSPTTGGEEQYFGPGTRLTVT.

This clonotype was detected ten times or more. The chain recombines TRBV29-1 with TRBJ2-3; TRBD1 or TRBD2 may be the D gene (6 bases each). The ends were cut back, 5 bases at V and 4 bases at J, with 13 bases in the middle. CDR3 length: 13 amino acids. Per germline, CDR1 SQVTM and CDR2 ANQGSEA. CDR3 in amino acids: CSVRRDMADTQYF. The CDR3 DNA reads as TGCAGCGTTCGGCGGGACATGGCAGATACGCAGTATTTT.

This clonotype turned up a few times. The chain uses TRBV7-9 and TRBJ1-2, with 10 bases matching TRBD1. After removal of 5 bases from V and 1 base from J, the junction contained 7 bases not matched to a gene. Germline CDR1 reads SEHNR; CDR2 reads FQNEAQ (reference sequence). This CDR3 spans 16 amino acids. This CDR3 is CASSKEGTGVNYGYTF. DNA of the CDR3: TGTGCCAGCAGCAAAGAAGGGACAGGGGTTAACTATGGCTACACCTTC.

CDR3 sequence reads: CASSFLQGTEAFF. CDR3 coding DNA: TGTGCCAGCAGTTTCCTACAGGGTACTGAAGCTTTCTTT. The chain joins TRBV12-3 or TRBV12-4 to TRBJ1-1; D may be TRBD1 (6 bases). CDR3 length equals 13 residues. Trimming removed 3 bases at V and 5 bases at J, with 10 bases between.

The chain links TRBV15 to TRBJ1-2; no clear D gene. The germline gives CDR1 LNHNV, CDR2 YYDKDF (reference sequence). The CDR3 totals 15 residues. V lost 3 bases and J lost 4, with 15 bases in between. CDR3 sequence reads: CATSSRTEDPYGYTF. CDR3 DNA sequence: TGTGCCACCAGCAGTCGGACCGAAGACCCCTATGGCTACACCTTC.

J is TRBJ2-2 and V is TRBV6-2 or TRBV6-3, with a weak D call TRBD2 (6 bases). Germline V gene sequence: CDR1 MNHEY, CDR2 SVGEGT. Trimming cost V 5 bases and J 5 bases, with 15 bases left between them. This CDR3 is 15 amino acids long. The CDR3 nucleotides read TGTGCCAGCAGTATAAACGGGAGAACGACCGGGGAGCTGTTTTTT. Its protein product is CASSINGRTTGELFF.

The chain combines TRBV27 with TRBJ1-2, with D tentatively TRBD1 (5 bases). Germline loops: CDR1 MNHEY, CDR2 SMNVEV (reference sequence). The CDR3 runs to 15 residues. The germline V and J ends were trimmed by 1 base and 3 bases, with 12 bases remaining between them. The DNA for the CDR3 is TGTGCCAGCAGTTTATGGGGAGGCAGGGACTATGGCTACACCTTC. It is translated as CASSLWGGRDYGYTF.